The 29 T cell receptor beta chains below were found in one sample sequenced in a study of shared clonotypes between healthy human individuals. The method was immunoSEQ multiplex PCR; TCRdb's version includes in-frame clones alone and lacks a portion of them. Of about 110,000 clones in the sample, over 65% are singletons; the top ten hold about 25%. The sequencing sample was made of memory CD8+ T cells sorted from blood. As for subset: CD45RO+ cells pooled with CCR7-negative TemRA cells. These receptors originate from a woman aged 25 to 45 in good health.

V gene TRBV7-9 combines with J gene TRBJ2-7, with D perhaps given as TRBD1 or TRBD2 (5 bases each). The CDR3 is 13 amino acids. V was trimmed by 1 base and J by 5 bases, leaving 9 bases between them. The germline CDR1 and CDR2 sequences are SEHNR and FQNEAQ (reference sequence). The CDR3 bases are TGTGCCAGCAGCTTAGAGAGGGGCCACGAGCAGTACTTC. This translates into CASSLERGHEQYF.

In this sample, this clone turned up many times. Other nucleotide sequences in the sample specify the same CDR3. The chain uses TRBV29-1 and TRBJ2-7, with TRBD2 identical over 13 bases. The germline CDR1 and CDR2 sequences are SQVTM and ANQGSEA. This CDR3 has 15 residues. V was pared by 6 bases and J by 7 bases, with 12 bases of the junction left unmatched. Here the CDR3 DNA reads TGCAGCGTCACGGATTTTGGACTAGCGGGAGATGAGCAGTACTTC. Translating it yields CSVTDFGLAGDEQYF.

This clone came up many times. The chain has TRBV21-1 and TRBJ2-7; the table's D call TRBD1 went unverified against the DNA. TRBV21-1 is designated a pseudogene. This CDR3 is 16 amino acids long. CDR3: CASSKVPRQGVNEQYF. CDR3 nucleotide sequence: TGTGCCAGCAGCAAAGTTCCCCGACAGGGGGTTAACGAGCAGTACTTC.

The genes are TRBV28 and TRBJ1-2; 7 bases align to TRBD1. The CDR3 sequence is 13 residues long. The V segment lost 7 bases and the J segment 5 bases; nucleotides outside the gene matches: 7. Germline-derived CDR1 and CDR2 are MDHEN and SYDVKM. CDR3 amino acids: CASKATGYYGYTF. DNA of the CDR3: TGTGCCAGCAAAGCGACAGGGTATTATGGCTACACCTTC.

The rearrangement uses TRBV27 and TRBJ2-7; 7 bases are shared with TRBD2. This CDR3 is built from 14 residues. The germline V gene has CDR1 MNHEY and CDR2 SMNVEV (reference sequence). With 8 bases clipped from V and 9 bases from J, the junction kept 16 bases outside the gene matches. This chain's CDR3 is CASPSGGKLTRQYF. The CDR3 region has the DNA TGTGCCAGCCCTTCCGGGGGGAAGCTTACGAGGCAGTACTTC.

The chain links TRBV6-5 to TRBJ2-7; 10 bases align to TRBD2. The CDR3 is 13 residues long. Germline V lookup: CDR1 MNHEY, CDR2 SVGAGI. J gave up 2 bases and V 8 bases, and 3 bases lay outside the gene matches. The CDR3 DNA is TGTGCCAGCGGACTAGCGGAGCCCTACGAGCAGTACTTC. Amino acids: CASGLAEPYEQYF.

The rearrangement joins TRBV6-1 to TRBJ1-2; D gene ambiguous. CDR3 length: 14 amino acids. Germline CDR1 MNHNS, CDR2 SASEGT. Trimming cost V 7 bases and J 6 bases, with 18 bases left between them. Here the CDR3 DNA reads TGTGCCAGCACCACCGGGTGGACGCCTGATGGCTACACCTTC. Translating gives CASTTGWTPDGYTF.

CDR3 sequence reads: CASSLGSGATEAFF. CDR3 in DNA: TGTGCCAGCAGCTTAGGGTCAGGGGCGACTGAAGCTTTCTTT. The genes are TRBV11-2 and TRBJ1-1; maybe TRBD1 (6 bases). CDR1 and CDR2 from the germline V gene are SGHAT and FQNNGV. Trimming pared 1 base from V and 5 bases from J, leaving 11 bases between. CDR3 length equals 14 residues.

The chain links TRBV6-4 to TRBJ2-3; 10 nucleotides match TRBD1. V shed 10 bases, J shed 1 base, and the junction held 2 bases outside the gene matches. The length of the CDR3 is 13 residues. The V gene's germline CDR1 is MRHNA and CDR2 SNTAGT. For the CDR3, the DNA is TGTGCCACCGGGACAGGGGGCACAGATACGCAGTATTTT. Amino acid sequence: CATGTGGTDTQYF.

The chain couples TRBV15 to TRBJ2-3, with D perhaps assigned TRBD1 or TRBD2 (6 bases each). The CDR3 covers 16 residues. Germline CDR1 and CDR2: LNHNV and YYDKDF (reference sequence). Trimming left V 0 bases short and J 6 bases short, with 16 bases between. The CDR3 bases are TGTGCCACCAGCAGAGACGGCCTGGGGGGCCTCGATACGCAGTATTTT. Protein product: CATSRDGLGGLDTQYF.

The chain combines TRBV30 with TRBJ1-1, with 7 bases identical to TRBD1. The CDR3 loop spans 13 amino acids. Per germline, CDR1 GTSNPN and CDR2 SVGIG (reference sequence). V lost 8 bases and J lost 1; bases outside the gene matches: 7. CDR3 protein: CAQRGPRNTEAFF. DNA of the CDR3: TGTGCCCAAAGGGGGCCCAGGAACACTGAAGCTTTCTTT.

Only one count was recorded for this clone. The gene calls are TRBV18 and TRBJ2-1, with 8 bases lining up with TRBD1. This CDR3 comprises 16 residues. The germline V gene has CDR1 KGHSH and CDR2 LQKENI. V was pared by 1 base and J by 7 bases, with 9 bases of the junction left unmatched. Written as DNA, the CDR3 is TGTGCCAGCTCACCACAGGGGCAGGGGGCTAAGAATGAGCAGTTCTTC. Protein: CASSPQGQGAKNEQFF.

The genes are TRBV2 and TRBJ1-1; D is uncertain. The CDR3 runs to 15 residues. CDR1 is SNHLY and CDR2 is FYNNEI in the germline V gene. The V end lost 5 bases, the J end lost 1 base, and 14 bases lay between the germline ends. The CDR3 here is CASSPPGSGNTEAFF. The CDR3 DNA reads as TGTGCCAGCAGTCCCCCAGGCAGTGGGAACACTGAAGCTTTCTTT.

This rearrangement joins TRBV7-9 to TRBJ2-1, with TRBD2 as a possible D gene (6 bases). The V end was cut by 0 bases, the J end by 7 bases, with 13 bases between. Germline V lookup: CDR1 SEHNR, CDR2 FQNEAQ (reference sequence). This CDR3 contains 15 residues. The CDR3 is CASSLAGGPWNEQFF. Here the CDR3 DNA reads TGTGCCAGCAGCTTAGCGGGAGGACCCTGGAATGAGCAGTTCTTC.

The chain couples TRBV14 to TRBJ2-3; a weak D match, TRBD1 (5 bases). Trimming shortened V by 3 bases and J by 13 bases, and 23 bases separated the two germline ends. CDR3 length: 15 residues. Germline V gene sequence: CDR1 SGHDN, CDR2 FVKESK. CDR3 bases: TGTGCCAGCAGCCAGGGGCGGATAGTTCCGATATTGGAGTATTTT. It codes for CASSQGRIVPILEYF.

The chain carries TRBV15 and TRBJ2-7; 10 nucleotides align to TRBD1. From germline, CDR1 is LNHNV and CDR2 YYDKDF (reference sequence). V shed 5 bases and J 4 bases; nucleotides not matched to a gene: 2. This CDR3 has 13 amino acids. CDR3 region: CATSGDRGYEQYF. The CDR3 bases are TGTGCCACCAGCGGGGACAGGGGATACGAGCAGTACTTC.

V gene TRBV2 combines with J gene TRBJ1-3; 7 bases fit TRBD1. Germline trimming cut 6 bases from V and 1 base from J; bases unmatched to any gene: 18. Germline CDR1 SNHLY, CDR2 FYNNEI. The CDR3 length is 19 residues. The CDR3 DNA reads TGTGCCAGCAGGGTAGACAGGGCCTTTGGAAAAGTTTCTGGAAACACCATATATTTT. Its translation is CASRVDRAFGKVSGNTIYF.

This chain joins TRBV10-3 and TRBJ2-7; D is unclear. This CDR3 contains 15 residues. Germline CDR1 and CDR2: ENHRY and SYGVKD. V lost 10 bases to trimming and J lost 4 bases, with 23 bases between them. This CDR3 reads CATRPDASLGYEQYF. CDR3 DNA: TGTGCCACCCGCCCCGACGCCAGTCTAGGGTACGAGCAGTACTTC.

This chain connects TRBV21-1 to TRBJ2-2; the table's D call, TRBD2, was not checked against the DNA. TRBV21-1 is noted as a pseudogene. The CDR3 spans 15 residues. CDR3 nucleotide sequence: TGCGGAGGGGGACTAGCGGGAGATTACACCGGGGAGCTGTTTTTT. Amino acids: CGGGLAGDYTGELFF.

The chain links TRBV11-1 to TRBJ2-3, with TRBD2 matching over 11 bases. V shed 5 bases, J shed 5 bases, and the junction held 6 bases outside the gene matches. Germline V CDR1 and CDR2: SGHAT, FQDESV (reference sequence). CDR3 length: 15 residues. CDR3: CASSELAGARDTQYF. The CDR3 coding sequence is TGTGCCAGCAGCGAACTAGCGGGAGCCAGAGATACGCAGTATTTT.

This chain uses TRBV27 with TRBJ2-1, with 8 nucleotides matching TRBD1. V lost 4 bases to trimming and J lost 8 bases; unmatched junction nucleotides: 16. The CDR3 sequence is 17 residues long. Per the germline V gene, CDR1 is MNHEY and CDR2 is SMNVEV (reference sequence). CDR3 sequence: CASSWWRPGQVWDEQFF. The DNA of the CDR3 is TGTGCCAGCAGTTGGTGGAGACCGGGACAGGTTTGGGATGAGCAGTTCTTC.

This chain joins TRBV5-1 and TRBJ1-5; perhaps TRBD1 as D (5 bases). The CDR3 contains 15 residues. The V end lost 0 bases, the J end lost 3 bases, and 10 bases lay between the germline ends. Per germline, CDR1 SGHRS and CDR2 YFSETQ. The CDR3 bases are TGCGCCAGCAGCTTGGGGTCAGGGCTCAATCAGCCCCAGCATTTT. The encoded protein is CASSLGSGLNQPQHF.

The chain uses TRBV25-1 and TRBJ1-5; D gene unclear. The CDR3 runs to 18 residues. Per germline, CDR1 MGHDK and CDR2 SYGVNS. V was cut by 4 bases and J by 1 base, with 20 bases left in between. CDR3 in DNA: TGTGCCAGCAGTGCGAATCCCATAGAGGGCCTGAGCAATCAGCCCCAGCATTTT. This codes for CASSANPIEGLSNQPQHF.

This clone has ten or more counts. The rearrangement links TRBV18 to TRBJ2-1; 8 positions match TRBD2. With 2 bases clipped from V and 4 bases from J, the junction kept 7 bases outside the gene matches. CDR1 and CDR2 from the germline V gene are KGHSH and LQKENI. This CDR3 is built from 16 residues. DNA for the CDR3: TGTGCCAGCTCACCAAAAGCGGGAGAACGATACAATGAGCAGTTCTTC. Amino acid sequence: CASSPKAGERYNEQFF.

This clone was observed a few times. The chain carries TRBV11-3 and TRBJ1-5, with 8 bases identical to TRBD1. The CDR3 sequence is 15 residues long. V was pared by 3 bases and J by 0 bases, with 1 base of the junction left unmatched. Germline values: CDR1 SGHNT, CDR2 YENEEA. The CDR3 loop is CASSLDRASNQPQHF. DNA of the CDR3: TGTGCCAGCAGCTTGGACAGGGCTAGCAATCAGCCCCAGCATTTT.

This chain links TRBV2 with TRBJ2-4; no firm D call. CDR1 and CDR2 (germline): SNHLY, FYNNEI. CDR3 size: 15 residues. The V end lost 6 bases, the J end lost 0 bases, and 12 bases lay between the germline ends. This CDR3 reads CASSNTLLAKNIQYF. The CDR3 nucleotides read TGTGCCAGCAGCAATACTCTACTAGCCAAAAACATTCAGTACTTC.

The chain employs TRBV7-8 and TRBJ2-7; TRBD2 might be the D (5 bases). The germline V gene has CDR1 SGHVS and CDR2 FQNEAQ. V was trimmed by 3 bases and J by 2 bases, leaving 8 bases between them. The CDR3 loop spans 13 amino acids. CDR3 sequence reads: CASSFEEAYEQYF. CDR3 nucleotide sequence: TGTGCCAGCAGCTTCGAGGAGGCCTACGAGCAGTACTTC.

The CDR3, as DNA: TGCAGCGTTGCTACCTGGGGACCCCAGGACGAGCAGTACTTC. Amino acid sequence: CSVATWGPQDEQYF. This chain joins TRBV29-1 and TRBJ2-7; D may match TRBD1 or TRBD2 (5 bases each). V was trimmed by 4 bases and J by 5 bases, leaving 18 bases between them. Germline V gene lookup returns CDR1 SQVTM and CDR2 ANQGSEA. The CDR3 covers 14 residues.

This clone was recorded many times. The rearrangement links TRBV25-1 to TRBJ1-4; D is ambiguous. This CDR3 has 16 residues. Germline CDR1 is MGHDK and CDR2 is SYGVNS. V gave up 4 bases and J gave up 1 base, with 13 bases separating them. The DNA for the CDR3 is TGTGCCAGCAGTGTCCGGGATTCGGGAACTAATGAAAAACTGTTTTTT. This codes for CASSVRDSGTNEKLFF.